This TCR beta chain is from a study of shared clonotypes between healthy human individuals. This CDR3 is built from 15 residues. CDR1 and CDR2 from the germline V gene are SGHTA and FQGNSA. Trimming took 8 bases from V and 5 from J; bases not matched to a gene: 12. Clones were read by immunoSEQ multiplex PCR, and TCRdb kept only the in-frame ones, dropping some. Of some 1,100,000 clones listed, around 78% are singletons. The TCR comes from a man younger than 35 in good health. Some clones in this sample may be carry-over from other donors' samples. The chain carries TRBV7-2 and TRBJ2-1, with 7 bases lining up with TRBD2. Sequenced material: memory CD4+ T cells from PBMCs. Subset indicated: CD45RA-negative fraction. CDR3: CASAKRAGDNNEQFF. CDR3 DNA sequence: TGTGCCAGCGCCAAGAGGGCGGGAGATAACAATGAGCAGTTCTTC.